These T cell receptor beta chains were read from a single sample in a study of cytomegalovirus exposure and HLA in healthy donors. Using immunoSEQ multiplex PCR, the repertoire was profiled, and TCRdb retains in-frame clones only, with some absent. The sample shows over 200,000 clones, 60% to 80% of them seen only once. Sequencing input: PBMCs. The receptors derive from a woman aged 25 to 39 in good health and CMV-seronegative. CDR3s include the opening cysteine and the closing phenylalanine or tryptophan. D genes are given only for firm matches. Some rows have no size entry. The others give once, few or many, or a class for an expanded clone.

clone_size: NA; v_call: TRBV7-9; d_call: TRBD2; j_call: TRBJ2-5; cdr3_nt: TGTGCCAGCAGCTTGAGGCTAGCGGGAGGCAGGACGAAAGAGACCCAGTACTTC; cdr3_aa: CASSLRLAGGRTKETQYF
clone_size: NA; v_call: TRBV2; d_call: TRBD1; j_call: TRBJ1-1; cdr3_nt: TGTGCCAGCGGAGGACAGGGGAACACTGAAGCTTTCTTT; cdr3_aa: CASGGQGNTEAFF
clone_size: NA; v_call: TRBV9; d_call: NA; j_call: TRBJ2-7; cdr3_nt: TGTGCCAGCAGCGTAGATGAGGGCGGGGTAGCGGCCTACGAGCAGTACTTC; cdr3_aa: CASSVDEGGVAAYEQYF
clone_size: NA; v_call: TRBV6-1; d_call: TRBD2; j_call: TRBJ2-3; cdr3_nt: TGTGCCAGCAGTGAAGCCGGGACTAGCGGGAGAGCAGATACGCAGTATTTT; cdr3_aa: CASSEAGTSGRADTQYF
clone_size: once; v_call: TRBV4-1; d_call: TRBD1; j_call: TRBJ1-5; cdr3_nt: TGCGCCAGCAGCCACCTAGAAGGGACAGCTTATAATCAGCCCCAGCATTTT; cdr3_aa: CASSHLEGTAYNQPQHF
clone_size: few; v_call: TRBV18; d_call: NA; j_call: TRBJ1-3; cdr3_nt: TGTGCCAGCTCACCCCCCAACTCTGGAAACACCATATATTTT; cdr3_aa: CASSPPNSGNTIYF
clone_size: NA; v_call: TRBV19; d_call: TRBD1; j_call: TRBJ1-4; cdr3_nt: TGTGCCAGTAGCCCGGACAGGGCGGTTGGAGGGGAAAAACTGTTTTTT; cdr3_aa: CASSPDRAVGGEKLFF
clone_size: NA; v_call: TRBV11-2; d_call: TRBD1; j_call: TRBJ2-6; cdr3_nt: TGTGCCAGCACCCACCGGGACAGGGACCCCTCTGGGGCCAACGTCCTGACTTTC; cdr3_aa: CASTHRDRDPSGANVLTF
clone_size: NA; v_call: TRBV7-9; d_call: NA; j_call: TRBJ1-1; cdr3_nt: TGTTCCAGCAGCTTGCCGACGGGGGGAGCTTCCTTT; cdr3_aa: CSSSLPTGGASF
clone_size: NA; v_call: TRBV7-9; d_call: TRBD1; j_call: TRBJ2-2; cdr3_nt: TGTGCCAGCAGCGACAGGGTAACGAACACCGGGGAGCTGTTTTTT; cdr3_aa: CASSDRVTNTGELFF
clone_size: NA; v_call: TRBV5-6; d_call: NA; j_call: TRBJ2-1; cdr3_nt: TGTGCCAGCAGCTTGGTTTTCCTAGCCATTGAGCAGTTCTTC; cdr3_aa: CASSLVFLAIEQFF
clone_size: NA; v_call: TRBV5-4; d_call: TRBD1; j_call: TRBJ2-3; cdr3_nt: TGTGCCAGCAGCTTGGACAGGGGGCCAGATACGCAGTATTTT; cdr3_aa: CASSLDRGPDTQYF
clone_size: NA; v_call: TRBV11-3; d_call: TRBD2; j_call: TRBJ2-1; cdr3_nt: TGTGCCAACAGCTTAGGTGGGGGTTCGGGGGGATCCTACAATGAGCAGTTCTTC; cdr3_aa: CANSLGGGSGGSYNEQFF
clone_size: NA; v_call: TRBV27; d_call: NA; j_call: TRBJ2-2; cdr3_nt: TGTGCCAGCAGTTTGCGCGGGGAGCTGTTTTTT; cdr3_aa: CASSLRGELFF
clone_size: NA; v_call: TRBV14; d_call: NA; j_call: TRBJ2-7; cdr3_nt: TGTGCCAGCAGCCAACTGGGGAGTAGGACCTACGAGCAGTACTTC; cdr3_aa: CASSQLGSRTYEQYF
clone_size: NA; v_call: TRBV2; d_call: NA; j_call: TRBJ2-3; cdr3_nt: TGTGCCAGCAGTCCCAGGCTGGGAGGCACAGATACGCAGTATTTT; cdr3_aa: CASSPRLGGTDTQYF
clone_size: NA; v_call: TRBV2; d_call: TRBD2; j_call: TRBJ2-1; cdr3_nt: TGTGCCAGCATTGGACTAGCGGGAGCCTACAATGAGCAGTTCTTC; cdr3_aa: CASIGLAGAYNEQFF
clone_size: NA; v_call: TRBV29-1; d_call: NA; j_call: TRBJ2-7; cdr3_nt: TGCAGCGTTCGCAGACAGAACGAGCAGTACTTC; cdr3_aa: CSVRRQNEQYF
clone_size: NA; v_call: TRBV6-6; d_call: NA; j_call: TRBJ2-5; cdr3_nt: TGTGCCAGCAGTTCGACATTGCAAGAGACCCAGTACTTC; cdr3_aa: CASSSTLQETQYF
clone_size: NA; v_call: TRBV6-5; d_call: TRBD1; j_call: TRBJ1-2; cdr3_nt: TGTGCCAGCAGTTACTCGAAGCAGGGGACAGCTGGCTACACCTTC; cdr3_aa: CASSYSKQGTAGYTF
clone_size: NA; v_call: TRBV6-1; d_call: NA; j_call: TRBJ2-7; cdr3_nt: TGTGCCAGCAGCACAGACGAGAGATACGAGCAGTACTTC; cdr3_aa: CASSTDERYEQYF
clone_size: once; v_call: TRBV7-8; d_call: NA; j_call: TRBJ2-7; cdr3_nt: TGTGCCAGCAGCTTAGGTCTTAGCGACTCCTACGAGCAGTACTTC; cdr3_aa: CASSLGLSDSYEQYF
clone_size: NA; v_call: TRBV7-2; d_call: TRBD1; j_call: TRBJ2-2; cdr3_nt: TGTGCCAGCAGCCCAGACAGGGGCACCGGGGAGCTGTTTTTT; cdr3_aa: CASSPDRGTGELFF
clone_size: NA; v_call: TRBV7-3; d_call: NA; j_call: TRBJ2-1; cdr3_nt: TGTGCCAGCGGGAGTGGGTACAATGAGCAGTTCTTC; cdr3_aa: CASGSGYNEQFF
clone_size: NA; v_call: TRBV5-6; d_call: TRBD1; j_call: TRBJ2-7; cdr3_nt: TGTGCCAGCAGCCGGGACAGATACGAGCAGTACTTC; cdr3_aa: CASSRDRYEQYF
clone_size: NA; v_call: TRBV11-2; d_call: NA; j_call: TRBJ2-5; cdr3_nt: TGTGCCAGCAGCTTGATTGGGGGCTCAGGGGAGACCCAGTACTTC; cdr3_aa: CASSLIGGSGETQYF
clone_size: few; v_call: TRBV29-1; d_call: TRBD2; j_call: TRBJ2-5; cdr3_nt: TGCAGCGTTGAAGATTTAGTTGGGACTAGCGGGGGGGCCCAGTACTTC; cdr3_aa: CSVEDLVGTSGGAQYF
clone_size: NA; v_call: TRBV21-1; d_call: NA; j_call: TRBJ1-5; cdr3_nt: TGTGCGATTGGACAGGGGAACTATAGCAATCAGCCCCAGCATTTT; cdr3_aa: CAIGQGNYSNQPQHF
clone_size: NA; v_call: TRBV7-9; d_call: TRBD1; j_call: TRBJ1-3; cdr3_nt: TGTGCCAGCAGCTTAACGGGACAGTACCTTGGAAACACCATATATTTT; cdr3_aa: CASSLTGQYLGNTIYF
clone_size: NA; v_call: TRBV19; d_call: TRBD2; j_call: TRBJ2-1; cdr3_nt: TGTGCCAGTAGTATAGTTTTAGCGGGAGCCCCCGTTGGCAATGAGCAGTTCTTC; cdr3_aa: CASSIVLAGAPVGNEQFF
clone_size: NA; v_call: TRBV6-1; d_call: TRBD2; j_call: TRBJ2-1; cdr3_nt: TGTGCCAGCAGACGGGGGGAGAGCTCCTACAATGAGCAGTTCTTC; cdr3_aa: CASRRGESSYNEQFF
clone_size: NA; v_call: TRBV6-5; d_call: NA; j_call: TRBJ1-6; cdr3_nt: TGTGCCAGCAGTGTGACAGGAACCACTGATTCACCCCTCCACTTT; cdr3_aa: CASSVTGTTDSPLHF
clone_size: NA; v_call: TRBV2; d_call: TRBD1; j_call: TRBJ1-2; cdr3_nt: TGTGCCAGCAGCCCATGGGGACAGGGGAACTATGGCTACACCTTC; cdr3_aa: CASSPWGQGNYGYTF
clone_size: NA; v_call: TRBV2; d_call: NA; j_call: TRBJ2-3; cdr3_nt: TGTGCCAGCAGTGACGGCGAGGATCCCACAGATACGCAGTATTTT; cdr3_aa: CASSDGEDPTDTQYF
clone_size: NA; v_call: TRBV6-6; d_call: NA; j_call: TRBJ1-6; cdr3_nt: TGTGCCAGCAGTTACGGGGACACGGTGGGGAGTTCACCCCTCCACTTT; cdr3_aa: CASSYGDTVGSSPLHF
clone_size: NA; v_call: TRBV6-5; d_call: NA; j_call: TRBJ1-1; cdr3_nt: TGTGCCAGCAGTGAAGTCAGAACTGAAGCTTTCTTT; cdr3_aa: CASSEVRTEAFF
clone_size: few; v_call: TRBV5-4; d_call: TRBD1; j_call: TRBJ1-3; cdr3_nt: TGTGCCAGCAGCTGGACAGGGGCGCATGGAAACACCATATATTTT; cdr3_aa: CASSWTGAHGNTIYF
clone_size: few; v_call: TRBV7-2; d_call: TRBD2; j_call: TRBJ2-7; cdr3_nt: TGTGCCAGCAGCCCCGGACTAGCGAAGGCCTACGAGCAGTACTTC; cdr3_aa: CASSPGLAKAYEQYF
clone_size: NA; v_call: TRBV19; d_call: NA; j_call: TRBJ1-5; cdr3_nt: TGTGCCAGTAGTATAGCACGGGGATCCCTTCAGCCCCAGCATTTT; cdr3_aa: CASSIARGSLQPQHF
clone_size: NA; v_call: TRBV19; d_call: TRBD1; j_call: TRBJ1-1; cdr3_nt: TGTGCCAGTAGTAAGACAGGGGGCACTGAAGCTTTCTTT; cdr3_aa: CASSKTGGTEAFF
clone_size: NA; v_call: TRBV30; d_call: NA; j_call: TRBJ1-5; cdr3_nt: TGTGCCTGGAGTACAGGGCGGGATCAGCCCCAGCATTTT; cdr3_aa: CAWSTGRDQPQHF
clone_size: NA; v_call: TRBV2; d_call: TRBD1; j_call: TRBJ1-4; cdr3_nt: TGTGCCAGCAGTGGAACAGGGGGAGTTGAAAAACTGTTTTTT; cdr3_aa: CASSGTGGVEKLFF
clone_size: NA; v_call: TRBV27; d_call: NA; j_call: TRBJ2-7; cdr3_nt: TGTGCCAGCAGTTTATCCGGGAGAGTCTCCTACGAGCAGTACTTC; cdr3_aa: CASSLSGRVSYEQYF
clone_size: NA; v_call: TRBV27; d_call: NA; j_call: TRBJ2-2; cdr3_nt: TGTGCCAGCACCTTGAACGGACAGCCCACCGGGGAGCTGTTTTTT; cdr3_aa: CASTLNGQPTGELFF
clone_size: NA; v_call: TRBV2; d_call: TRBD2; j_call: TRBJ2-1; cdr3_nt: TGTGCCAGCAGTGAAAGCTGGTCCGGGAGGGCTGATGAGCAGTTCTTC; cdr3_aa: CASSESWSGRADEQFF
clone_size: once; v_call: TRBV2; d_call: TRBD1; j_call: TRBJ1-1; cdr3_nt: TGTGCCAGCAAACGGGACAGGGGTTACGACACTGAAGCTTTCTTT; cdr3_aa: CASKRDRGYDTEAFF
clone_size: NA; v_call: TRBV5-1; d_call: TRBD1; j_call: TRBJ2-5; cdr3_nt: TGCGCCAGCAGTCCCTCCAGAACCGGGACAGGGGTCCAAGAGACCCAGTACTTC; cdr3_aa: CASSPSRTGTGVQETQYF
clone_size: NA; v_call: TRBV30; d_call: TRBD1; j_call: TRBJ2-7; cdr3_nt: TGTGCCTGGGACGACAGGGGGTTCAACGAGCAGTACTTC; cdr3_aa: CAWDDRGFNEQYF
clone_size: NA; v_call: TRBV30; d_call: NA; j_call: TRBJ1-1; cdr3_nt: TGTGCCTGGAGTTTGGCGAGAGGAGGGACTGAAGCTTTCTTT; cdr3_aa: CAWSLARGGTEAFF
clone_size: NA; v_call: TRBV7-2; d_call: TRBD1; j_call: TRBJ1-1; cdr3_nt: TGTGCCAGCAGCTTGGAAGGGGGCGATGAAGCTTTCTTT; cdr3_aa: CASSLEGGDEAFF
clone_size: few; v_call: TRBV4-1; d_call: TRBD1; j_call: TRBJ1-2; cdr3_nt: TGCGCCAGCAGCCAAGATCCCGGGACAGGGGGCGCGTCTGGCTACACCTTC; cdr3_aa: CASSQDPGTGGASGYTF